This section outlines one T cell receptor beta chain sequence together with its context. The data derive from a study of CD8 T cells in Susac syndrome. This CDR3 is 14 amino acids long. CDR1 and CDR2 from the germline V gene are SQVTM and ANQGSEA. The J segment lost 2 bases and the V segment lost 6 bases, leaving 5 bases of the junction unmatched. Random hexamers served to reverse transcribe roughly 0.5 to 1 ug RNA. TCRdb used MiXCR to reprocess the immunoSEQ multiplex PCR reads, holding one entry per CDR3 protein. The profile shows around 280,000 distinct CDR3 sequences, under 95% of them singletons.

Sequencing was done on a sample of CD4+ T cells from PBMCs. This TCR derives from a human donor with multiple sclerosis. The chain couples TRBV29-1 to TRBJ2-2, with 8 bases that match TRBD2. For the CDR3, the DNA is TGCAGCGTCTCTAGCGGGCTTAACACCGGGGAGCTGTTTTTT. This codes for CSVSSGLNTGELFF.